The 23 T cell receptor beta chains presented below share a single source sample, sequenced in a study of cytomegalovirus exposure and HLA in healthy donors. With 60 Vbeta and 13 Jbeta primers, the PCR was carried out. Using immunoSEQ multiplex PCR, the repertoire was profiled, and TCRdb retains in-frame clones only, with some absent. The sample includes 95,000 to 150,000 clones, 81% of them seen just once. The sample consisted of PBMCs. These TCRs come from a woman aged 35 to 49 in good health and CMV-seronegative.

The V gene is TRBV7-2, the J gene TRBJ1-1; 7 bases are shared with TRBD1. With 8 bases clipped from V and 6 bases from J, the junction kept 12 bases outside the gene matches. The CDR3 consists of 14 residues. Germline CDR1 and CDR2: SGHTA and FQGNSA. The CDR3 bases are TGTGCCAGCTCCATAGGGCCAACAGGGGCTGAAGCTTTCTTT. This sequence encodes CASSIGPTGAEAFF.

This clone has a handful of counts. The chain recombines TRBV6-6 with TRBJ1-1; 7 nucleotides agree with TRBD1. The length of the CDR3 is 10 residues. J was trimmed by 12 bases and V by 9 bases; bases with no gene match: 7. Germline lookup yields CDR1 MNHNY and CDR2 SVGAGI (reference sequence). The CDR3 reads CASRKGATFF. CDR3 in DNA: TGTGCCAGTAGAAAGGGGGCCACTTTCTTT.

The rearrangement uses TRBV5-1 and TRBJ1-4, with TRBD1 identical over 8 bases. Germline V CDR1 and CDR2: SGHRS, YFSETQ. V lost 0 bases to trimming and J lost 2 bases; unmatched junction nucleotides: 3. The CDR3 extends over 16 amino acids. The CDR3, as DNA: TGCGCCAGCAGCTTGGGACAGGGGAGCACTAATGAAAAACTGTTTTTT. Translation: CASSLGQGSTNEKLFF.

The chain recombines TRBV5-1 with TRBJ2-2; 8 nucleotides match TRBD2. The CDR3 runs 16 residues. Germline V gene sequence: CDR1 SGHRS, CDR2 YFSETQ. V dropped 5 bases and J dropped 6; count of bases not matched to a gene: 12. CDR3 region: CASRVRSSGSSGELFF. CDR3 nucleotide sequence: TGCGCCAGCAGGGTGAGGTCTAGCGGGTCCTCCGGGGAGCTGTTTTTT.

The sample holds one count of this clone. The chain combines TRBV28 with TRBJ2-1; no clear D gene. The CDR3 consists of 13 residues. In germline, CDR1 is MDHEN, CDR2 SYDVKM. V was trimmed by 6 bases and J by 8 bases, leaving 14 bases between them. DNA for the CDR3: TGTGCCAGCAGGACCTATCAGCAGGATGAGCAGTTCTTC. It is translated as CASRTYQQDEQFF. The variable domain in full, with the rest retrieved from reference TRBV28 and TRBJ2-1, is DVKVTQSSRYLVKRTGEKVFLECVQDMDHENMFWYRQDPGLGLRLIYFSYDVKMKEKGDIPEGYSVSREKKERFSLILESASTNQTSMYLCASRTYQQDEQFFGPGTRLTVL.

The rearrangement links TRBV6-4 to TRBJ1-1, with D possibly being TRBD1 (5 bases). The germline CDR1 and CDR2 sequences are MRHNA and SNTAGT. V was clipped by 4 bases and J by 0 bases, with 6 bases between them. The CDR3 spans 13 residues. In DNA, the CDR3 is TGTGCCAGCAGTGTACAGGTGAACACTGAAGCTTTCTTT. Residues: CASSVQVNTEAFF.

The chain carries TRBV11-2 and TRBJ2-1; 7 bases match TRBD1. Germline CDR1 is SGHAT and CDR2 is FQNNGV. V lost 1 base, J lost 3 bases, and 6 bases stayed unmatched. This CDR3 region has 16 residues. The CDR3 DNA reads as TGTGCCAGCAGCTTAGTCCAGGGGGAACTCTACAATGAGCAGTTCTTC. Protein product: CASSLVQGELYNEQFF.

V and J are TRBV6-6 and TRBJ2-2; D possibly corresponds to TRBD1 (6 bases). Trimming took off 0 bases at V and 5 bases at J, with 10 bases between the two ends. The CDR3 has 15 residues. Germline-derived CDR1 and CDR2 are MNHNY and SVGAGI (reference sequence). The DNA of the CDR3 is TGTGCCAGCAGTTACTCCGCCAGGGGAACCGGGGAGCTGTTTTTT. It specifies CASSYSARGTGELFF.

The J gene is TRBJ2-7, the V gene TRBV7-2, with TRBD2 matching over 11 bases. J was trimmed by 9 bases and V by 5 bases; bases with no gene match: 12. The germline V gene has CDR1 SGHTA and CDR2 FQGNSA. This CDR3 has 15 amino acids. In DNA form, the CDR3 reads TGTGCCAGCAGCCCCTTAGCGGGGGGGATTAATCGGCAGTACTTC. Its translation is CASSPLAGGINRQYF. Full variable domain (missing parts from reference TRBV7-2 and TRBJ2-7): GAGVSQSPSNKVTEKGKDVELRCDPISGHTALYWYRQSLGQGLEFLIYFQGNSAPDKSGLPSDRFSAERTGGSVSTLTIQRTQQEDSAVYLCASSPLAGGINRQYFGPGTRLTVT.

J is TRBJ1-2 and V is TRBV6-1; the match to TRBD1 covers 11 bases. The V gene end was trimmed by 2 bases and the J gene end by 8 bases; junction bases not matched to a gene: 7. The CDR3 runs to 15 residues. Looked up from germline, CDR1 is MNHNS and CDR2 is SASEGT. CDR3 DNA: TGTGCCAGCAGTGAATACGGGGACAGGGGGGGCGGCTACACCTTC. Translation: CASSEYGDRGGGYTF.

The chain has TRBV5-1 and TRBJ1-1; D gene ambiguous. The CDR3 extends over 14 amino acids. Trimming took off 4 bases at V and 1 base at J, with 11 bases between the two ends. Germline CDR1 reads SGHRS; CDR2 reads YFSETQ. CDR3: CASSPSLRNTEAFF. The CDR3 DNA follows: TGCGCCAGCAGCCCTTCCCTCAGGAACACTGAAGCTTTCTTT.

The chain combines TRBV2 with TRBJ2-5; 10 positions match TRBD2. The end of the DNA is better explained by TRBJ2-7, so the J call may be wrong. The CDR3 runs to 15 residues. In germline, CDR1 is SNHLY, CDR2 FYNNEI. The CDR3 DNA is TGTGCCAGCAGTGAAGGGCTAGCGGGGGCCTACGAGCAGTACTTC. Translated: CASSEGLAGAYEQYF.

This chain connects TRBV7-2 to TRBJ2-7, with 7 bases fitting TRBD2. The germline CDR1 and CDR2 sequences are SGHTA and FQGNSA. J lost 5 bases, V lost 4 bases, and 14 bases had no gene match. The length of the CDR3 is 16 residues. The CDR3 region is CASSSPGAGVKNEQYF. CDR3 in DNA: TGTGCCAGCAGCTCGCCTGGGGCGGGAGTAAAAAACGAGCAGTACTTC.

There are many counts of this clone. V and J are TRBV6-1 and TRBJ1-6; unclear D gene. V lost 1 base and J lost 10, with 11 bases in between. This CDR3 region has 14 residues. Germline V gene lookup returns CDR1 MNHNS and CDR2 SASEGT. CDR3 sequence: CASSEGGGISPLHF. The CDR3 nucleotides read TGTGCCAGCAGTGAAGGAGGCGGGATCTCACCCCTCCACTTT.

The V and J genes are TRBV7-7 and TRBJ1-6, with 8 positions matching TRBD1. This CDR3 contains 15 residues. The V segment lost 4 bases and the J segment 9 bases; nucleotides outside the gene matches: 8. CDR1 is SSHAT, CDR2 FNYEAQ, per germline (reference sequence). This chain's CDR3 is CASSSSTGGSSPLHF. In DNA form, the CDR3 reads TGTGCCAGCAGCTCCAGTACAGGGGGTAGTTCACCCCTCCACTTT.

The rearrangement joins TRBV6-6 to TRBJ2-7; 7 bases are a match to TRBD1. V shed 10 bases and J 1 base; nucleotides not matched to a gene: 7. There are 13 residues in the CDR3. The germline gives CDR1 MNHNY, CDR2 SVGAGI (reference sequence). CDR3 loop: CATLGDSSYEQYF. DNA of the CDR3: TGTGCCACCCTTGGGGACAGTTCCTACGAGCAGTACTTC.

This clone appeared once. The chain links TRBV28 to TRBJ2-7; D unresolved. This CDR3 is built from 10 residues. V dropped 6 bases and J dropped 5 bases, with 5 bases sitting between them. Germline V gives CDR1 MDHEN, CDR2 SYDVKM. The CDR3 nucleotides are TGTGCCAGCAGCCCCGACGAGCAGTACTTC. As protein: CASSPDEQYF.

The J gene is TRBJ2-3, the V gene TRBV5-1, with 11 bases fitting TRBD1. CDR3 size: 17 residues. The J segment lost 0 bases and the V segment lost 3 bases, leaving 6 bases of the junction unmatched. CDR1 is SGHRS, CDR2 YFSETQ, per germline. CDR3 loop: CASSSTGTGGSTDTQYF. CDR3 nucleotides: TGCGCCAGCAGCTCTACAGGGACAGGGGGAAGCACAGATACGCAGTATTTT. Drawing the rest from reference TRBV5-1 and TRBJ2-3, the complete variable domain is KAGVTQTPRYLIKTRGQQVTLSCSPISGHRSVSWYQQTPGQGLQFLFEYFSETQRNKGNFPGRFSGRQFSNSRSEMNVSTLELGDSALYLCASSSTGTGGSTDTQYFGPGTRLTVL.

The genes are TRBV10-3 and TRBJ1-1; 7 nucleotides align to TRBD1. The CDR3 sequence is 15 residues long. Germline CDR1 ENHRY, CDR2 SYGVKD. V trimming: 3 bases; J trimming: 2 bases; junction bases outside the gene matches: 6. The CDR3 sequence: CAISDPDRFNTEAFF. In DNA form, the CDR3 reads TGTGCCATCAGTGACCCGGACAGGTTCAACACTGAAGCTTTCTTT.

The CDR3 here is CASSTQETQYF. The CDR3, as DNA: TGTGCCAGCAGTACACAAGAGACCCAGTACTTC. The chain carries TRBV6-5 and TRBJ2-5; D ambiguous. The CDR3 loop spans 11 amino acids. V lost 5 bases, J lost 2 bases, and 3 bases lay in between. Germline CDR1 and CDR2: MNHEY and SVGAGI.

This clone was recorded once. The chain employs TRBV9 and TRBJ2-1, with 9 positions matching TRBD2. This CDR3 has 15 residues. Germline V gives CDR1 SGDLS, CDR2 YYNGEE. V shed 0 bases and J 8 bases; nucleotides not matched to a gene: 6. The CDR3 spells CASSVEGRGGYEQFF. CDR3 coding DNA: TGTGCCAGCAGCGTAGAAGGGCGGGGGGGCTATGAGCAGTTCTTC.

This rearrangement joins TRBV15 to TRBJ2-7; a weak D match, TRBD1 (5 bases). In germline, CDR1 is LNHNV, CDR2 YYDKDF (reference sequence). This CDR3 has 14 amino acids. Trimming shortened V by 0 bases and J by 1 base, and 7 bases separated the two germline ends. The CDR3 DNA reads TGTGCCACCAGCAGAGATCCAGGGTCCTACGAGCAGTACTTC. Protein sequence: CATSRDPGSYEQYF.

The J gene is TRBJ2-7, the V gene TRBV2; perhaps TRBD1 as D (5 bases). V gave up 3 bases and J gave up 2 bases, with 20 bases separating them. This CDR3 spans 17 amino acids. The germline V gene has CDR1 SNHLY and CDR2 FYNNEI. The CDR3 region is CASSDSDKTANTYEQYF. CDR3 DNA sequence: TGTGCCAGCAGTGACTCTGATAAGACAGCAAATACCTACGAGCAGTACTTC.